A selection of T cell receptor beta chains follows, all from one sample in a study of regulatory T cells in long-lasting Graves disease. TCRdb re-derived calls from the multiplex PCR reads in MiXCR, one entry per CDR3 protein. Of about 210,000 distinct CDR3 sequences detected, around 19% appear once; the ten largest clones hold about 10%. The same sample was also studied in work on T cells in Graves' hyperthyroidism and ophthalmopathy.

The source was peripheral blood mononuclear cells (PBMCs), collected at new diagnosis, from a patient treated with antithyroid drugs. These receptors all stem from a woman in her thirties with Graves disease. The CDR3 runs from the conserved cysteine through the conserved F or W. A D gene is named only where the DNA matches it firmly. Clone size is stated in some rows and not others, as once, few, many or a class when expanded.

cdr3_aa cdr3_nt j_call clone_size d_call v_call
CASSFSPGEQFF TGTGCCAGCAGCTTTAGTCCGGGGGAGCAGTTCTTC TRBJ2-1 NA NA TRBV11-2
CASTRGGLADYEQYF TGTGCCAGCACACGCGGCGGACTAGCGGACTACGAGCAGTACTTC TRBJ2-7 few TRBD2 TRBV6-1
CASSAPLGGENNEQFF TGTGCCAGCAGCGCTCCCCTAGGCGGGGAAAACAATGAGCAGTTCTTC TRBJ2-1 many NA TRBV9
CSAWTGTWFEPQHF TGCAGTGCTTGGACCGGGACATGGTTTGAGCCCCAGCATTTT TRBJ1-5 many NA TRBV20-1
CASSLWGQSSYEQYF TGTGCCAGCAGCTTGTGGGGACAGAGCTCCTACGAGCAGTACTTC TRBJ2-7 few TRBD1 TRBV13
CASSHQRQPQHF TGTGCCAGCAGTCACCAAAGACAGCCCCAGCATTTT TRBJ1-5 many NA TRBV28
CASSLSRAAGNTIYF TGCGCCAGCAGCTTGAGCAGGGCAGCAGGAAACACCATATATTTT TRBJ1-3 once NA TRBV5-1
CASMGPLAKNIQYF TGTGCCAGCATGGGGCCGTTAGCCAAAAACATTCAGTACTTC TRBJ2-4 many NA TRBV27
CASRAGGGLGEKLFF TGTGCCAGCAGGGCCGGAGGGGGCCTGGGAGAAAAACTGTTTTTT TRBJ1-4 NA TRBD1 TRBV12-3/TRBV12-4
CASSLISGTFIYEQYF TGTGCCAGCAGCCTAATATCCGGGACATTCATCTACGAGCAGTACTTC TRBJ2-7 many NA TRBV7-2
CASSLSGAGKKLFF TGTGCCAGCAGTTTATCAGGGGCCGGGAAAAAACTGTTTTTT TRBJ1-4 many NA TRBV12-3/TRBV12-4
CATSRRSPGGPGELFF TGTGCCACCAGCAGGAGGAGTCCGGGGGGTCCCGGGGAGCTGTTTTTT TRBJ2-2 many TRBD2 TRBV15
CASSPDSISYEQYF TGTGCCAGCTCACCCGACAGTATCTCCTACGAGCAGTACTTC TRBJ2-7 many NA TRBV18
CATASSDTRYGYTF TGTGCCACCGCCTCCTCCGACACCCGCTATGGCTACACCTTC TRBJ1-2 many NA TRBV7-9
CASALSTGGAGGYTF TGTGCCAGCGCCTTATCCACAGGGGGCGCGGGTGGCTACACCTTC TRBJ1-2 NA TRBD1 TRBV6-1
CASSLDYRGLFF TGTGCCAGCAGTTTGGATTACAGGGGGCTGTTTTTT TRBJ1-4 many TRBD1 TRBV12-3/TRBV12-4
CASSHGGDGYTF TGTGCCAGCAGCCACGGGGGAGATGGCTACACCTTC TRBJ1-2 NA NA TRBV7-3
CASSLDWGGGIYNEQFF TGTGCCAGCAGCTTAGATTGGGGCGGGGGGATTTACAATGAGCAGTTCTTC TRBJ2-1 many TRBD2 TRBV11-2
CASSLDTAGAGTDIYGYTF TGTGCCAGCAGCTTAGATACAGCAGGTGCCGGGACAGACATCTATGGCTACACCTTC TRBJ1-2 many TRBD1 TRBV11-3
CASSLRTGPTDTQYF TGTGCCAGCAGTTTGAGGACAGGACCCACAGATACGCAGTATTTT TRBJ2-3 many TRBD1 TRBV27
CASSLETGTTDTQYF TGTGCCAGCAGCTTGGAGACAGGGACCACAGATACGCAGTATTTT TRBJ2-3 many TRBD1 TRBV13
CASQFGNQPQHF TGTGCCAGCCAATTCGGGAATCAGCCCCAGCATTTT TRBJ1-5 many NA TRBV12-3/TRBV12-4
CASNEGLTAQYF TGTGCCAGCAACGAGGGTCTCACGGCCCAGTACTTC TRBJ2-5 NA NA TRBV28
CASSVLKGETQYF TGTGCCAGCAGTGTTTTGAAGGGCGAGACCCAGTACTTC TRBJ2-5 NA NA TRBV11-2
CASSYGVTLGNTEAFF TGTGCCAGCAGTTACGGGGTAACTTTGGGAAACACTGAAGCTTTCTTT TRBJ1-1 many NA TRBV6-5
CASSPRNTPNTEAFF TGTGCCAGCTCACCGAGAAATACACCGAACACTGAAGCTTTCTTT TRBJ1-1 many NA TRBV18
CAWSRDSGSGNTIYF TGTGCCTGGAGTCGGGACTCCGGCTCTGGAAACACCATATATTTT TRBJ1-3 many NA TRBV30
CASSSRIAGDIDTQYF TGTGCCAGCAGTTCAAGGATAGCGGGGGACATAGATACGCAGTATTTT TRBJ2-3 many TRBD2 TRBV28
CTSSFSGSGELFF TGTACCAGCAGTTTTTCAGGGTCCGGGGAGCTGTTTTTT TRBJ2-2 few NA TRBV28
CATHPGRNWGLAGSTDTQYF TGTGCCACCCACCCTGGGAGGAACTGGGGACTAGCGGGGAGCACAGATACGCAGTATTTT TRBJ2-3 NA TRBD2 TRBV24-1
CASSLSGRPSINF TGTGCCAGCAGCCTTAGCGGGAGGCCCTCCATTAACTTC TRBJ2-7 NA TRBD2 TRBV11-2
CASSLQGVNTEAFF TGCGCCAGCAGCTTACAGGGTGTGAACACTGAAGCTTTCTTT TRBJ1-1 many NA TRBV5-1
CASSQQGSNTEAFF TGTGCCAGCAGCCAACAGGGCTCAAACACTGAAGCTTTCTTT TRBJ1-1 many NA TRBV28
CASSETDPPRNYGYTF TGTGCCAGCAGTGAAACGGACCCCCCGAGGAACTATGGCTACACCTTC TRBJ1-2 many NA TRBV2
CASSTSRGRETQYF NA TRBJ2-5 many NA TRBV28
CASTTGDRGLVGYGYTF TGTGCCAGCACCACGGGGGACAGGGGGCTTGTAGGCTATGGCTACACCTTC TRBJ1-2 many TRBD1 TRBV6-1
CATSSWDRDYNEQFF TGTGCCACCAGCAGCTGGGACAGGGACTACAATGAGCAGTTCTTC TRBJ2-1 many TRBD1 TRBV15
CASSGMGGTEAFF TGCGCCAGCAGTGGAATGGGGGGCACTGAAGCTTTCTTT TRBJ1-1 few NA TRBV10-1
CASRDATGSEAFF TGTGCCAGCAGGGACGCGACAGGGTCTGAAGCTTTCTTT TRBJ1-1 many TRBD1 TRBV2
CASSRDTGTQPQHF TGTGCCAGCAGTCGCGATACAGGGACTCAGCCCCAGCATTTT TRBJ1-5 few NA TRBV12-3/TRBV12-4
CASSLNRGRSGELFF TGTGCCAGCAGCTTAAACAGAGGGCGCTCCGGGGAGCTGTTTTTT TRBJ2-2 many NA TRBV5-8
CASSEQGASYEQYF TGTGCCAGCAGTGAACAGGGGGCCTCCTACGAGCAGTACTTC TRBJ2-7 few TRBD1 TRBV28
CSAERGLGPGISHGYTF TGCAGTGCGGAGAGGGGACTAGGACCGGGTATCTCTCATGGCTACACCTTC TRBJ1-2 many NA TRBV20-1
CASKDTGNYGYTF TGTGCCAGCAAAGATACGGGCAACTATGGCTACACCTTC TRBJ1-2 NA NA TRBV9
CASSPTNSPLHF TGTGCCAGTAGCCCGACCAATTCACCCCTCCACTTT TRBJ1-6 many NA TRBV19
CASSLGTRETQYF TGTGCCAGCAGCTTGGGGACGCGGGAGACCCAGTACTTC TRBJ2-5 NA NA TRBV5-6
CAWSPPHAAFF TGTGCCTGGAGCCCGCCCCACGCGGCTTTCTTT TRBJ1-1 many NA TRBV30
CASSIPGALGYTF TGTGCCAGCAGCATCCCAGGGGCGCTAGGCTACACCTTC TRBJ1-2 many NA TRBV28
CASSFAEGDIQYF TGTGCCAGCAGTTTCGCGGAGGGGGACATTCAGTACTTC TRBJ2-4 many NA TRBV12-3/TRBV12-4